Listed below are T cell receptor beta chains from one sample, sequenced in a study of blood T cell repertoires in COVID-19. Repertoires were generated with immunoSEQ multiplex PCR, while TCRdb's copy carries only in-frame clones and drops some. This sample carries 200,000 to 250,000 clones, approximately 91% of them seen once, and the ten largest clones take approximately 2.6%. Sequenced: peripheral blood. These receptors were collected from a woman aged 60 to 75 with acute or convalescent COVID-19. Both conserved end residues are part of each CDR3. A D gene is named only where the DNA matches it firmly. For some rows the clone size is stated as once, few or many, or as a class when expanded; others skip it.

d_call | j_call | clone_size | v_call | cdr3_aa | cdr3_nt
- | TRBJ1-2 | - | TRBV28 | CASTTHRAPFYGYTF | TGTGCCAGCACCACCCACAGGGCCCCCTTCTATGGCTACACCTTC
- | TRBJ1-2 | - | TRBV6-1 | CASSFPQYRDYGYTF | TGTGCCAGCAGTTTCCCCCAATACAGGGACTATGGCTACACCTTC
TRBD1 | TRBJ1-2 | - | TRBV6-4 | CASSLGTGDYGYTF | TGTGCCAGCAGCCTTGGGACAGGGGACTATGGCTACACCTTC
- | TRBJ1-3 | - | TRBV6-2/TRBV6-3 | CASSYFGKSSGNTIYF | TGTGCCAGCAGTTACTTCGGGAAGAGCTCTGGAAACACCATATATTTT
- | TRBJ1-2 | - | TRBV6-2/TRBV6-3 | CASSYWNTGLRDGYTF | TGTGCCAGCAGTTACTGGAATACAGGGCTTAGGGATGGCTACACCTTC
- | TRBJ2-3 | - | TRBV19 | CASSISQGGPDTQYF | TGTGCCAGTAGTATTTCCCAGGGCGGACCAGATACGCAGTATTTT
- | TRBJ1-4 | once | TRBV28 | CASSLRTATNEKLFF | TGTGCCAGCAGTTTGCGGACAGCAACTAATGAAAAACTGTTTTTT
TRBD1 | TRBJ1-5 | - | TRBV27 | CASSSGTGLQPQHF | TGTGCCAGCAGTTCCGGGACAGGGCTTCAGCCCCAGCATTTT
- | TRBJ1-1 | - | TRBV5-1 | CASKPQGSIGGTEAFF | TGCGCCAGCAAGCCCCAGGGGAGCATTGGGGGCACTGAAGCTTTCTTT
TRBD2 | TRBJ2-2 | - | TRBV6-5 | CASRKAGVNTGELFF | TGTGCCAGCAGAAAGGCGGGGGTTAACACCGGGGAGCTGTTTTTT
TRBD1 | TRBJ1-1 | - | TRBV7-2 | CASSSRDRAYGGTEAFF | TGTGCCAGCAGCTCGAGGGACAGGGCTTATGGAGGGACTGAAGCTTTCTTT
- | TRBJ2-5 | - | TRBV3-1/TRBV3-2 | CASSHRSRGEETQYF | TGTGCCAGCAGCCATCGATCGCGGGGAGAAGAGACCCAGTACTTC
- | TRBJ1-6 | - | TRBV3-1/TRBV3-2 | CASSLMAFSPLHF | TGTGCCAGCAGCCTCATGGCTTTTTCACCCCTCCACTTT
- | TRBJ2-3 | - | TRBV7-9 | CASSLALLGRVTDTQYF | TGTGCCAGCAGCTTAGCCCTATTAGGGAGAGTCACAGATACGCAGTATTTT
- | TRBJ1-1 | - | TRBV12-5 | CASGYRNTEAFF | TGTGCTAGTGGCTATAGGAACACTGAAGCTTTCTTT